The 16 T cell receptor beta chains presented below share a single source sample, sequenced in a study of blood T cells in healthy people across ages. A sample-barcoded 5' primer and a J-beta primer mix were used in a second PCR of roughly 6 to 12 cycles. Each CDR3 protein gets one entry after TCRdb re-called the 5' RACE reads with MiXCR. Altogether about 1 million distinct CDR3 sequences are present, over 35% being singletons, with the ten largest covering under 20%. The specimen was blood. These receptors were collected from a woman aged 55-75 years in good health.

This clonotype was recorded many times. CDR3 DNA sequence: TGTGCCAGCAGTGACTGGGACGGGAGTTCCTACGAGCAGTACTTC. It specifies CASSDWDGSSYEQYF. The chain links TRBV7-2 to TRBJ2-7, with D possibly TRBD2 on 6 matching bases. V was shortened by 6 bases and J by 1 base, with 16 bases between the two germline ends. The CDR3 covers 15 residues. Looked up from germline, CDR1 is SGHTA and CDR2 is FQGNSA.

V is TRBV6-2 or TRBV6-3 and J is TRBJ1-3; tentatively, D is TRBD1 (6 bases). Per germline, CDR1 MNHEY and CDR2 SVGEGT. The CDR3 loop spans 14 amino acids. Trimming took 11 bases from V and 2 from J, leaving 16 bases between them. As DNA, the CDR3 is TGTGCCGGACGGTCGGGGGCTACTGGAAACACCATATATTTT. Translated, it gives CAGRSGATGNTIYF.

This clonotype was found once. At one end the junction does not follow the germline gene, possibly because of a read error. The chain uses TRBV2 and TRBJ2-1; tentative D call: TRBD1 (5 bases). CDR3 length equals 14 residues. The germline gives CDR1 SNHLY, CDR2 FYNNEI. DNA for the CDR3: TGTGCCAGCAACAGCAGGGTGCGGAACAATGGGCAGTTCTTC. Translation: CASNSRVRNNGQFF.

The chain couples TRBV27 to TRBJ1-2; the D is unclear. This CDR3 contains 13 residues. Germline V CDR1 and CDR2: MNHEY, SMNVEV (reference sequence). V gave up 5 bases and J gave up 7 bases, with 14 bases separating them. The CDR3 protein is CASSPSKRLGYTF. DNA for the CDR3: TGTGCCAGCAGTCCCTCGAAACGGCTTGGCTACACCTTC.

Points on this clonotype: This may stem from a read error, because a much larger clone lies one nucleotide away. The rearrangement links TRBV6-5 to TRBJ2-3, with D possibly matching TRBD2 (5 bases). CDR3 size: 14 residues. CDR1 MNHEY and CDR2 SVGAGI come from the germline V gene. V lost 8 bases to trimming and J lost 10 bases, with 22 bases between them. The CDR3 sequence is CASVHRSGGDAQYF. CDR3 in DNA: TGTGCCAGCGTACATCGGAGCGGAGGTGATGCGCAGTATTTT.

This clonotype was detected only a few times. The chain employs TRBV20-1 and TRBJ2-1, with 10 bases that match TRBD2. V shed 3 bases, J shed 7 bases, and the junction held 12 bases outside the gene matches. The CDR3 totals 16 residues. Looked up from germline, CDR1 is DFQATT and CDR2 is SNEGSKA (reference sequence). The CDR3 DNA sequence: TGCAGTGCTAGCGGGGGGCTAGCGGGAGAATGGAATGAGCAGTTCTTC. Translating it yields CSASGGLAGEWNEQFF.

This clonotype turned up a few times. The genes are TRBV10-3 and TRBJ2-7, with 14 bases identical to TRBD2. CDR1 ENHRY and CDR2 SYGVKD come from the germline V gene. With 9 bases clipped from V and 5 bases from J, the junction kept 6 bases outside the gene matches. CDR3 size: 14 residues. The CDR3 DNA is TGTGCCATGGGGACTAGCGGGAGAAGACACGAGCAGTACTTC. This codes for CAMGTSGRRHEQYF.

The chain is built from TRBV11-2 and TRBJ2-7; D remains ambiguous. Germline loops: CDR1 SGHAT, CDR2 FQNNGV. V lost 5 bases and J 1 base, leaving 15 bases between the germline ends. The CDR3 has 15 amino acids. CDR3 DNA sequence: TGTGCCAGCAGCCCAGGCCGCGGTCTATCCTACGAGCAGTACTTC. It translates to CASSPGRGLSYEQYF.

The CDR3 protein is CASSSSGSLADTQYF. The CDR3 region has the DNA TGTGCCAGCAGTTCTAGCGGGAGTTTAGCAGATACGCAGTATTTT. The rearrangement uses TRBV27 and TRBJ2-3; 10 positions match TRBD2. The ends lost 4 bases at V and 4 bases at J; junction bases unmatched: 5. Germline V gene lookup returns CDR1 MNHEY and CDR2 SMNVEV (reference sequence). CDR3 length: 15 residues.

About this clonotype: One end of the junction fails to match germline, which may point to a read error. The chain employs TRBV6-5 and TRBJ2-6; D is ambiguous. The CDR3 loop spans 12 amino acids. Germline values: CDR1 MNHEY, CDR2 SVGAGI. The CDR3 sequence: CASTGGTNVLTF. The CDR3 DNA reads TGTGCCAGCACGGGTGGGACCAACGTCCTGACTTTC.

This chain links TRBV7-6 with TRBJ2-7; 7 bases are a match to TRBD2. The CDR3 contains 15 residues. The V gene end was trimmed by 3 bases and the J gene end by 7 bases; junction bases not matched to a gene: 12. Germline V gene data show CDR1 as SGHVS and CDR2 as FNYEAQ. The CDR3 protein is CASSLALAASNEQYF. The CDR3, as DNA: TGTGCCAGCAGCTTGGCGCTAGCGGCCTCCAATGAGCAGTACTTC.

The chain employs TRBV12-3 or TRBV12-4 and TRBJ2-7; 10 bases align to TRBD1. The ends lost 6 bases at V and 7 bases at J; junction bases unmatched: 12. The CDR3 extends over 15 amino acids. CDR3 sequence reads: CASSLRQGAHREQYF. The CDR3 DNA is TGTGCCAGCAGCCTCCGACAGGGGGCTCACAGAGAGCAGTACTTC.

Only one count was recorded for this clonotype. The V call is TRBV9, the J call TRBJ2-1, with 8 bases identical to TRBD2. The junction had 10 bases not matched to a gene; V was cut back by 3 bases and J by 2 bases. The germline V gene encodes CDR1 SGDLS and CDR2 YYNGEE. The CDR3 sequence is 17 residues long. CDR3 nucleotide sequence: TGTGCCAGCAGCGAGGCCCGAGCGGGAGCGCCCTACAATGAGCAGTTCTTC. Protein: CASSEARAGAPYNEQFF.

CDR3 DNA sequence: TGTGCCAGCAGTGAACCGGGACACTATGGCTACACCTTC. Its protein product is CASSEPGHYGYTF. The V gene is TRBV2, the J gene TRBJ1-2, with D perhaps matching TRBD1 (5 bases). Trimming pared 2 bases from V and 3 bases from J, leaving 7 bases between. Germline CDR1 reads SNHLY; CDR2 reads FYNNEI. The CDR3 spans 13 residues.

This clonotype has a handful of counts. The chain combines TRBV7-8 with TRBJ2-5; TRBD2 might be the D (6 bases). Germline V gives CDR1 SGHVS, CDR2 FQNEAQ. This CDR3 has 15 residues. The V and J ends lost 1 base and 5 bases respectively, with 14 bases between them. In DNA form, the CDR3 reads TGTGCCAGCAGCTTAGTGGGGGGAGTGGGGGAGACCCAGTACTTC. It specifies CASSLVGGVGETQYF.

The J gene is TRBJ2-4, the V gene TRBV20-1, with 14 bases matching TRBD2. The end of the DNA aligns better with TRBJ2-7, so the J call may be wrong. Germline V gene lookup returns CDR1 DFQATT and CDR2 SNEGSKA (reference sequence). This CDR3 has 13 amino acids. The CDR3 nucleotides are TGCAGTGCGCCGGGACTAGCGGGGGACGAGCAGTACTTC. Residues: CSAPGLAGDEQYF.